This is a list of T cell receptor beta chains from one sample in a study of T cell responses to AZD1222 COVID-19 vaccine. Sequencing was performed with immunoSEQ multiplex PCR; in TCRdb, only in-frame clones are kept and a portion is missing. This table has around 160,000 clones, around nine tenths appearing once. The sample here was peripheral blood, taken on day 0 of MenACWY control vaccination. These receptors all stem from an adult in good health. Both conserved end residues are trimmed from each CDR3. The D gene is left open where the match is weak. Size is stated for part of the rows, as once, few or many counts, or as a class when the clone is expanded.

D,V,size,CDR3
NA,TRBV6-5,NA,ASRQGPINQPQH
NA,TRBV6-1,once,ASSDRMDQPQH
NA,TRBV2,NA,ASSGQPNTEAF
NA,TRBV7-3,NA,ASSATASNTEAF
NA,TRBV7-9,NA,ASSTSRREGERSPLH
NA,TRBV6-1,NA,ASSERGPGKGNTIY
NA,TRBV5-5,once,ASSFDWGRSPLH
TRBD1,TRBV4-2,NA,ASSQGVQGAVRQPQH
NA,TRBV30,NA,AWRGTDIYYEQY
NA,TRBV13,NA,ASSLGPGRRH
TRBD1,TRBV5-1,NA,ASSETGALLYGYT
NA,TRBV19,NA,ASRKTGSNQPQH
NA,TRBV29-1,few,SALENTEAF
NA,TRBV7-9,NA,ASSLGGIEFKDTQY
NA,TRBV28,NA,ASSSPNSPLH
TRBD1,TRBV7-9,NA,ASSSWDRGSNQPQH
TRBD1,TRBV10-3,NA,AISESQKIGGPDREKLF
NA,TRBV5-1,NA,ASSLGTLYNEQF
TRBD1,TRBV5-1,NA,ASSGTGGTGELF
TRBD1,TRBV15,NA,ATSRVYQGGYGYT
NA,TRBV9,few,ASSAGQQANTGELF
TRBD1,TRBV6-6,NA,ASSLRDRVAYGYT
NA,TRBV9,NA,ASSYRDEDPYEQY
NA,TRBV6-5,NA,ASSSEYEQY
NA,TRBV27,NA,ASSFGALAKQY
NA,TRBV4-2,NA,ASSQERSSYNSPLH
NA,TRBV2,NA,AIGPGRAEAF
TRBD1,TRBV2,NA,ASSRSRTGYNSPLH
NA,TRBV6-1,once,ASSESLGANYGYT
NA,TRBV28,NA,ASSFHRESEKLF
NA,TRBV6-5,once,ASRTGWSTDTQY
NA,TRBV6-5,NA,ASRQGAEAF
NA,TRBV11-2,once,ASSFFRQLNTEAF
NA,TRBV10-2,NA,AIRDLRMNTGELF
TRBD1,TRBV30,NA,ACDRGSASNYSPLH
NA,TRBV18,NA,ASSPPQGEVGKLF
NA,TRBV13,once,ASSLSPNYPNTGELF
TRBD2,TRBV27,NA,ASSLYQRGAQETQY
TRBD1,TRBV19,NA,ASSARTGLYNSPLH
NA,TRBV29-1,NA,SASGLAKSEQY
NA,TRBV30,NA,AWRRGRVSSGANVLT
NA,TRBV5-1,NA,ASSPTGSNQPQH
NA,TRBV2,NA,ASGGTSYNEQF
NA,TRBV19,few,ASSIGVTGELF
NA,TRBV5-1,NA,ASSLELGRNTGELF
NA,TRBV11-2,NA,ASSSLRGGPRRSPLH
TRBD2,TRBV11-2,once,ASSLAGLYEQY
NA,TRBV27,NA,ASRTQGGVGDIQY
NA,TRBV29-1,NA,SVSGVTGELF
TRBD1,TRBV2,NA,ASGKQGRGTEAF
TRBD1,TRBV5-5,NA,ASSTGTGGQPQH
TRBD1,TRBV6-5,NA,ASSYARQGAGETQY
TRBD2,TRBV3-1/TRBV3-2,few,ASSLTGLDYEQY
NA,TRBV6-5,NA,ASSSPATFGGYT
TRBD1,TRBV10-3,NA,AISGQGVSGNTIY